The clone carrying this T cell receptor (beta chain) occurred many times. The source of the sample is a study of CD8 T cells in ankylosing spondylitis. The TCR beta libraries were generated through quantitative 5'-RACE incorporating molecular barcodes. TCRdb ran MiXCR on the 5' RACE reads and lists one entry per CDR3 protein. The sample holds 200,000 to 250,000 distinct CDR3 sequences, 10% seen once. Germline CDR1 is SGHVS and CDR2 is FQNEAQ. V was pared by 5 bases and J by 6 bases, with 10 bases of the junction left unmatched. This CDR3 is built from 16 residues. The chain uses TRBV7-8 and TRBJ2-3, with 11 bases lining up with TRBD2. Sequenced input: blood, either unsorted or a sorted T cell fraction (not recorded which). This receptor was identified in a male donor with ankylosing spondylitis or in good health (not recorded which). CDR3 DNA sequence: TGTGCCAGCAGCGTTGCGACTAGCGGGACTTTGGATACGCAGTATTTT. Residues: CASSVATSGTLDTQYF.